What follows describes a single T cell receptor (beta chain). Its antigen is not identified. The data belong to a study of T cell responses to AZD1222 COVID-19 vaccine. General study points: Of the AZD1222 recipients, only five to seven were seropositive at baseline. Spike was spanned by vaccine-associated CD4 TCRs, with dominance at 160-218 and 743-854.

The CDR3 is 24 residues long. The V gene end was trimmed by 4 bases and the J gene end by 4 bases; junction bases not matched to a gene: 35. Looked up from germline, CDR1 is SGHDN and CDR2 is FVKESK. Assay used: immunoSEQ multiplex PCR; TCRdb lists only in-frame clones, some missing. The sample has 70,000 to 85,000 clones, roughly 89% seen once. The starting material was peripheral blood, obtained on day 0 of AZD1222 vaccination. V usage is TRBV14 and J usage is TRBJ2-5, with 8 nucleotides matching TRBD2. This clonotype was sampled from an adult in good health. CDR3 sequence (DNA): TGTGCCAGCAGCCCAAAGACCCCCTGCCCCGCCCTACCGGGACTAGTGCGGGTGGCAGAGACCCAGTACTTC. The encoded protein is CASSPKTPCPALPGLVRVAETQYF.